A single sample gave rise to the 15 T cell receptor beta chains below, sequenced in a study of blood T cell repertoires in COVID-19. TCRdb's copy holds only in-frame clones and misses some; the assay was immunoSEQ multiplex PCR. Counted here are approximately 300,000 clones, 80% to 95% occurring once; the ten biggest clones make up roughly 7%. Sequencing was performed on peripheral blood. Receptors originate from a woman aged 30 to 39 with COVID-19, enrolled during active disease.

The rearrangement uses TRBV7-3 and TRBJ1-5; TRBD1 aligns across 10 bases. V shed 3 bases, J shed 5 bases, and the junction held 1 base outside the gene matches. CDR1 and CDR2 (germline): SGHTA, FQGTGA. This CDR3 is built from 14 residues. This CDR3 reads CASSLTGGDQPQHF. In DNA form, the CDR3 reads TGTGCCAGCAGCTTGACAGGGGGCGATCAGCCCCAGCATTTT.

The CDR3 region is CASSSRQGPYNEQFF. DNA for the CDR3: TGTGCCAGCAGTTCACGACAGGGACCCTACAATGAGCAGTTCTTC. The chain couples TRBV27 to TRBJ2-1; the match to TRBD1 covers 7 bases. The CDR3 length is 15 residues. Germline V gene data show CDR1 as MNHEY and CDR2 as SMNVEV (reference sequence). J was trimmed by 2 bases and V by 4 bases; bases with no gene match: 5.

The chain employs TRBV7-6 and TRBJ2-3; 9 nucleotides agree with TRBD2. Trimming took 1 base from V and 0 from J; bases not matched to a gene: 5. This CDR3 has 17 amino acids. Germline V gene sequence: CDR1 SGHVS, CDR2 FNYEAQ. Here the CDR3 DNA reads TGTGCCAGCAGCTTAGGGGTGACTAGCGGTAGCACAGATACGCAGTATTTT. It is translated as CASSLGVTSGSTDTQYF.

V and J are TRBV28 and TRBJ1-1; 8 bases are shared with TRBD1. CDR1 and CDR2 (germline): MDHEN, SYDVKM. The CDR3 is made up of 15 amino acids. V lost 3 bases to trimming and J lost 1 base; unmatched junction nucleotides: 4. CDR3 bases: TGTGCCAGCAGTTTCAGGGGGCGCACGAACACTGAAGCTTTCTTT. Protein product: CASSFRGRTNTEAFF.

On this clone: At one boundary the junction diverges from the germline segment, which might be a read error. V and J are TRBV5-3 and TRBJ1-2; D is uncertain. TRBV5-3 is sorted into the ORF group, with uncertain function. The CDR3 length is 11 residues. DNA for the CDR3: TGTGCCAGAAGTCCAGAACGGAACGGGGCCTTC. Translating it yields CARSPERNGAF.

The CDR3 DNA sequence: TGTGCCAGCAGTTGGCGGGGACTAGCGGGAGGAGGGAACACCGGGGAGCTGTTTTTT. The encoded protein is CASSWRGLAGGGNTGELFF. This chain joins TRBV28 and TRBJ2-2; TRBD2 agrees at 15 bases. The germline CDR1 and CDR2 sequences are MDHEN and SYDVKM. The trim removed 4 bases at V and 1 base at J, leaving 7 bases unmatched. The CDR3 is 19 amino acids.

This clone was seen a single time. The gene calls are TRBV19 and TRBJ1-2; 11 nucleotides line up with TRBD1. The CDR3 length is 16 residues. The V segment lost 4 bases and the J segment 4 bases; nucleotides outside the gene matches: 8. Germline V gene sequence: CDR1 LNHDA, CDR2 SQIVND (reference sequence). The CDR3 DNA reads as TGTGCCAGTAGTACAGGCCCCGGACAGGGGGCCTATGGCTACACCTTC. It yields the protein CASSTGPGQGAYGYTF.

This chain connects TRBV14 to TRBJ2-1, with D tentatively TRBD2 (6 bases). The germline V gene encodes CDR1 SGHDN and CDR2 FVKESK. This CDR3 spans 16 amino acids. Trimming took off 1 base at V and 2 bases at J, with 12 bases between the two ends. The CDR3 nucleotides read TGTGCCAGCAGCCAAGGGGGACTTATGACCTACAATGAGCAGTTCTTC. Protein: CASSQGGLMTYNEQFF.

Here the CDR3 reads CASSHATGEGYEQFF. DNA of the CDR3: TGTGCCAGCAGCCACGCAACCGGAGAAGGCTATGAGCAGTTCTTC. This sequence joins TRBV3-1 (or the pseudogene TRBV3-2) and TRBJ2-1; no definite D call. The germline V gene has CDR1 LGHDT and CDR2 YNNKEL (reference sequence). V lost 3 bases and J 8 bases, leaving 17 bases between the germline ends. CDR3 size: 15 residues.

This sequence joins TRBV6-6 and TRBJ2-5; the D is unclear. Per germline, CDR1 MNHNY and CDR2 SVGAGI (reference sequence). This CDR3 spans 14 amino acids. V was shortened by 0 bases and J by 2 bases, with 7 bases between the two germline ends. CDR3: CASSYSTPQETQYF. The CDR3 nucleotides read TGTGCCAGCAGTTACTCGACTCCTCAAGAGACCCAGTACTTC.

The chain uses TRBV2 and TRBJ2-7; 7 nucleotides line up with TRBD1. The CDR3 consists of 14 residues. The junction had 9 bases not matched to a gene; V was cut back by 7 bases and J by 3 bases. Germline V gene data show CDR1 as SNHLY and CDR2 as FYNNEI. The CDR3 DNA is TGTGCCAGCACCGTGACAGGGTCCGGCTACGAGCAGTACTTC. The encoded protein is CASTVTGSGYEQYF. Combining the CDR3 with reference TRBV2 and TRBJ2-7 gives the whole variable domain EPEVTQTPSHQVTQMGQEVILRCVPISNHLYFYWYRQILGQKVEFLVSFYNNEISEKSEIFDDQFSVERPDGSNFTLKIRSTKLEDSAMYFCASTVTGSGYEQYFGPGTRLTVT.

This sequence joins TRBV14 and TRBJ2-2; a possible D gene is TRBD2 (5 bases). Per the germline V gene, CDR1 is SGHDN and CDR2 is FVKESK. V shed 2 bases and J shed 0 bases, with 16 bases lying between them. The CDR3 is 18 residues long. The CDR3 nucleotides are TGTGCCAGCAGCCAAATCTATAGACTCGGGACGAACACCGGGGAGCTGTTTTTT. Amino acid sequence: CASSQIYRLGTNTGELFF.

This chain links TRBV4-1 with TRBJ2-1; D not certain. V was pared by 2 bases and J by 8 bases, with 10 bases between. Germline CDR1 is MGHRA and CDR2 is YSYEKL. The CDR3 runs to 13 residues. CDR3 protein: CASSQLLNYEQFF. CDR3 in DNA: TGCGCCAGCAGCCAATTACTAAACTATGAGCAGTTCTTC.

This rearrangement joins TRBV6-5 to TRBJ1-2; 8 bases line up with TRBD1. CDR1 is MNHEY and CDR2 is SVGAGI in the germline V gene. The J segment lost 4 bases and the V segment lost 2 bases, leaving 6 bases of the junction unmatched. This CDR3 contains 15 residues. In DNA form, the CDR3 reads TGTGCCAGCAGTTACCAGGGGGCCGCTTCCTATGGCTACACCTTC. Its translation: CASSYQGAASYGYTF.

This chain connects TRBV6-1 to TRBJ1-3, with D possibly TRBD1 on 5 matching bases. V was shortened by 4 bases and J by 4 bases, with 17 bases between the two germline ends. This CDR3 region has 16 residues. Germline CDR1 MNHNS, CDR2 SASEGT. CDR3 sequence reads: CASSGRDLESGNTIYF. The CDR3 DNA follows: TGTGCCAGCAGTGGCCGGGACTTGGAATCCGGAAACACCATATATTTT.